This TCR beta chain was obtained from a study of OX40 agonist ivuxolimab in advanced cancers. Overall study: The drug used for patients, ivuxolimab, was an agonistic anti-OX40 (CD134) antibody. Prior checkpoint blockade (anti-PD-1, anti-PD-L1 or anti-CTLA-4) was permitted; approximately 40% had it. Dose-escalation cases comprised hepatocellular carcinoma, melanoma, renal cell or head and neck cancer. Study-wide results and limits: Dose levels from 0.1 to 3.0 mg/kg saw CD4+ and CD8+ blood T cells expand clonally by week 6.

Of note for this clone: Its antigen is unknown.

The table came from immunoSEQ multiplex PCR; TCRdb's copy has only in-frame clones and leaves some out. The table records about 55,000 clones, over 75% of them present only once. CDR1 and CDR2 from the germline V gene are KGHSH and LQKENI. The V and J ends lost 3 bases and 2 bases respectively, with 14 bases between them. CDR3 length: 15 amino acids. Sequencing used CD4+ or CD8+ T cells sorted from blood, obtained in a trial of the OX40 agonist ivuxolimab. The chain recombines TRBV18 with TRBJ2-7; D call uncertain. This clonotype was obtained from an adult with an advanced solid tumor such as melanoma, head and neck, liver or kidney cancer. The DNA for the CDR3 is TGTGCCAGCTCACCTCTCGCGGCGCGACCCTACGAGCAGTACTTC. Its translation is CASSPLAARPYEQYF.